This T cell receptor (beta chain) was recovered during a study of cytomegalovirus exposure and HLA in healthy donors. Primers: 60 Vbeta forward and 13 Jbeta reverse. Some clones are missing from TCRdb's copy, which holds only in-frame ones; the method was immunoSEQ multiplex PCR. In the table there are some 96,000 clones, about 74% of which are singletons. CDR1 is WNHNN, CDR2 SYGVQD, per germline (reference sequence). V gave up 2 bases and J gave up 1 base; unmatched junction bases: 8. This CDR3 comprises 19 residues. Material for sequencing was PBMCs. The chain combines TRBV10-1 with TRBJ2-4; 13 nucleotides agree with TRBD2. The TCR sequence derives from a female donor in good health and CMV-seronegative. DNA for the CDR3: TGCGCCAGCAGTGAGGGAAGGACTAGCGGGAGTAGGGCCAAAAACATTCAGTACTTC. It translates to CASSEGRTSGSRAKNIQYF.